The 5 T cell receptor beta chains in this list originate from one sample, sequenced in a study of T cell responses to AZD1222 COVID-19 vaccine. The table came from immunoSEQ multiplex PCR; TCRdb's copy has only in-frame clones and leaves some out. There are under 250,000 clones in the sample; approximately 94% occur only once, and about 1% lies in the top ten. The material sequenced was peripheral blood, taken on day 0 of MenACWY control vaccination. The receptors come from an adult in good health.

J is TRBJ2-1 and V is TRBV11-2; 8 bases map to TRBD1. This CDR3 spans 15 amino acids. Germline values: CDR1 SGHAT, CDR2 FQNNGV. Trimming at V came to 4 bases and at J to 6 bases, leaving 8 bases not matched to a gene. The CDR3 here is CASSYSDRALNEQFF. The CDR3 DNA reads as TGTGCCAGCAGCTACTCGGACAGGGCGCTCAATGAGCAGTTCTTC.

The V gene is TRBV5-4, the J gene TRBJ2-3; TRBD2 is a possible D gene (5 bases). The CDR3 extends over 14 amino acids. Germline CDR1 reads SGHNT; CDR2 reads YYREEE (reference sequence). Trimming cost V 3 bases and J 0 bases, with 8 bases left between them. This CDR3 is CASSWTGSTDTQYF. CDR3 nucleotide sequence: TGTGCCAGCAGCTGGACGGGGAGCACAGATACGCAGTATTTT.

The CDR3 DNA reads as TGCAGCTCAGAGGGGACAGGGAGGACTGAAGCTTTCTTT. It translates to CSSEGTGRTEAFF. This chain uses TRBV29-1 with TRBJ1-1; 9 nucleotides agree with TRBD1. Germline V gene lookup returns CDR1 SQVTM and CDR2 ANQGSEA. J gave up 5 bases and V 8 bases, and 9 bases lay outside the gene matches. The CDR3 extends over 13 amino acids.

The rearrangement uses TRBV19 and TRBJ1-3, with TRBD1 matching 8 bases. Germline V lookup: CDR1 LNHDA, CDR2 SQIVND (reference sequence). The J segment lost 2 bases and the V segment lost 4 bases, leaving 10 bases of the junction unmatched. The length of the CDR3 is 17 residues. CDR3 loop: CASSTRTGWAAGNTIYF. CDR3 sequence (DNA): TGTGCCAGTAGTACCCGGACAGGGTGGGCGGCTGGAAACACCATATATTTT.

This chain connects TRBV2 to TRBJ2-1; 9 bases match TRBD1. V dropped 5 bases and J dropped 0; count of bases not matched to a gene: 5. Germline V gives CDR1 SNHLY, CDR2 FYNNEI. The CDR3 runs to 16 residues. The CDR3 loop reads CASSKGQGSSYNEQFF. In DNA, the CDR3 is TGTGCCAGCAGTAAGGGACAGGGAAGCTCCTACAATGAGCAGTTCTTC.